The T cell receptor beta chain described here comes from a study of human T cells and chemical hapten exposure. About the research overall: DPC 0.01% went on the upper back by patch test, with reading at 6 days.

Time point here: patch test 1, 2 weeks after DPC sensitization. As for treatment: therapeutic diphenylcyclopropenone sensitization with weekly scalp DPC. Unfractionated whole blood was the source of the extracted total RNA. Germline CDR1 and CDR2: MGHDK and SYGVNS. The CDR3 spans 16 residues. The V and J ends lost 0 bases and 2 bases, in that order; junction bases with no gene match: 4. TCRdb re-called the RACE reads with MiXCR, one entry per CDR3 protein. The sample includes fewer than 500,000 distinct CDR3 sequences, around 4.8% of them seen just once. Sequencing was performed on whole blood, taken in connection with sensitization to the hapten diphenylcyclopropenone (DPC). The source of this sequence is a woman in her forties or fifties with alopecia areata. Some clones in this sample may be carry-over from other donors' samples. The V and J genes are TRBV25-1 and TRBJ2-7; 10 bases match TRBD2. The CDR3 DNA sequence: TGTGCCAGCAGTGAATATGGAGCGGGAGGGGCCTACGAGCAGTACTTC. Translation gives CASSEYGAGGAYEQYF.